The 18 T cell receptor beta chains listed next were all sequenced from one sample in a study of shared clonotypes between healthy human individuals. Libraries were prepared by immunoSEQ multiplex PCR; TCRdb keeps only in-frame clonotypes and omits some of them. This table has some 95,000 clones, about 68% appearing once. The sequencing sample was made of memory CD8+ T cells sorted from blood. Subset: CD45RO+ cells pooled with CCR7-negative TemRA cells. These receptors originate from a man aged 25-45 years in good health.

Notes on this clone: At one end the junction does not follow the germline gene, possibly because of a read error. The chain is built from TRBV5-4 and TRBJ1-1, with D possibly being TRBD1 (6 bases). In germline, CDR1 is SGHNT, CDR2 YYREEE (reference sequence). The CDR3 is made up of 16 amino acids. CDR3 amino acids: CASSLGGAAGNTDAFF. The CDR3 nucleotides read TGTGCCAGCAGCTTGGGGGGGGCCGCGGGGAACACTGACGCTTTCTTT.

In DNA form, the CDR3 reads TGTGCCAGCAGTAACCCTGGCTCAGAGACCCAGTACTTC. The encoded protein is CASSNPGSETQYF. This chain links TRBV27 with TRBJ2-5; D is uncertain. The CDR3 is 13 amino acids. The germline V gene has CDR1 MNHEY and CDR2 SMNVEV (reference sequence). The V end lost 5 bases, the J end lost 4 bases, and 11 bases lay between the germline ends.

The chain joins TRBV28 to TRBJ2-2, with 8 bases that match TRBD1. This CDR3 has 16 amino acids. Germline assignment: CDR1 MDHEN and CDR2 SYDVKM. Trimming took 2 bases from V and 4 from J; bases not matched to a gene: 6. CDR3 sequence (DNA): TGTGCCAGCAGTTTACCAGGACAGGGTCGCACCGGGGAGCTGTTTTTT. Its protein is CASSLPGQGRTGELFF.

This chain joins TRBV27 and TRBJ2-7; 15 bases align to TRBD2. The CDR3 sequence is 22 residues long. V shed 4 bases and J 3 bases; nucleotides not matched to a gene: 22. The germline V gene encodes CDR1 MNHEY and CDR2 SMNVEV (reference sequence). CDR3 in amino acids: CASSSPRFGGLAGGRVYYEQYF. The CDR3 DNA reads TGTGCCAGCAGTTCACCCCGTTTCGGGGGACTAGCGGGAGGTAGGGTTTACTACGAGCAGTACTTC.

J is TRBJ1-1 and V is TRBV6-1; TRBD1 aligns across 10 bases. This CDR3 is built from 16 residues. Germline V gene sequence: CDR1 MNHNS, CDR2 SASEGT. V was clipped by 1 base and J by 9 bases; unmatched bases: 11. CDR3 loop: CASSEVSGDRGIKAFF. Written as DNA, the CDR3 is TGTGCCAGCAGTGAAGTCTCTGGGGACAGGGGTATCAAAGCTTTCTTT.

This clone was seen a few times. The V gene is TRBV10-2, the J gene TRBJ2-7, with 12 bases lining up with TRBD2. The CDR3 is 16 residues long. The germline CDR1 and CDR2 sequences are WSHSY and SAAADI. The ends lost 5 bases at V and 2 bases at J; junction bases unmatched: 7. CDR3 sequence reads: CASSRLAGELAYEQYF. CDR3 nucleotide sequence: TGCGCCAGCAGTCGACTAGCGGGAGAGCTCGCCTACGAGCAGTACTTC.

The chain couples TRBV6-6 to TRBJ2-1; D unclear. The V gene's germline CDR1 is MNHNY and CDR2 SVGAGI (reference sequence). The CDR3 totals 15 residues. V was pared by 4 bases and J by 2 bases, with 12 bases between. The CDR3 is CASSSLTEAYNEQFF. CDR3 nucleotides: TGTGCCAGCAGTTCCTTAACTGAGGCCTACAATGAGCAGTTCTTC.

This clone was observed a single time. The chain is built from TRBV6-5 and TRBJ1-1; D is unclear. CDR1 and CDR2 from the germline V gene are MNHEY and SVGAGI. Trimming cost V 6 bases and J 1 base, with 6 bases left between them. The CDR3 is 12 amino acids. Here the CDR3 reads CASRSQNTEAFF. As DNA, the CDR3 is TGTGCCAGCAGGTCCCAGAACACTGAAGCTTTCTTT.

The chain uses TRBV28 and TRBJ2-1, with D perhaps matching TRBD2 (7 bases). The CDR3 extends over 15 amino acids. Trimming took off 2 bases at V and 9 bases at J, with 17 bases between the two ends. Germline loops: CDR1 MDHEN, CDR2 SYDVKM. CDR3 nucleotide sequence: TGTGCCAGCAGTTTAGGTTTCAGGGGCGGGGGTGAGCAGTTCTTC. This codes for CASSLGFRGGGEQFF. The entire variable domain, with the rest obtained from reference TRBV28 and TRBJ2-1, is as follows: DVKVTQSSRYLVKRTGEKVFLECVQDMDHENMFWYRQDPGLGLRLIYFSYDVKMKEKGDIPEGYSVSREKKERFSLILESASTNQTSMYLCASSLGFRGGGEQFFGPGTRLTVL.

This sequence joins TRBV7-9 and TRBJ1-2; possible D gene TRBD1, 5 bases. There are 11 residues in the CDR3. The germline CDR1 and CDR2 sequences are SEHNR and FQNEAQ (reference sequence). The V end was cut by 5 bases, the J end by 8 bases, with 9 bases between. CDR3 residues: CASSRGRGYTF. CDR3 DNA sequence: TGTGCCAGCAGCCGGGGCCGGGGCTACACCTTC.

CDR3 sequence reads: CASSSLPWTSSVTDTQYF. CDR3 nucleotide sequence: TGTGCCAGCAGTTCCCTCCCCTGGACTAGCAGCGTTACAGATACGCAGTATTTT. The V call is TRBV27, the J call TRBJ2-3; 8 bases align to TRBD2. V shed 4 bases, J shed 3 bases, and the junction held 15 bases outside the gene matches. This CDR3 spans 18 amino acids. Germline-derived CDR1 and CDR2 are MNHEY and SMNVEV (reference sequence).

The rearrangement joins TRBV11-2 to TRBJ2-5; a possible D gene is TRBD1 (5 bases). This CDR3 has 14 residues. Germline V CDR1 and CDR2: SGHAT, FQNNGV. Trimming cost V 1 base and J 5 bases, with 11 bases left between them. The CDR3, as DNA: TGTGCCAGCAGCTTAGGGCCAGGGCTGGAGACCCAGTACTTC. The encoded protein is CASSLGPGLETQYF.

The rearrangement links TRBV4-2 to TRBJ2-5; 7 bases are shared with TRBD2. V was clipped by 4 bases and J by 5 bases; unmatched bases: 10. Germline values: CDR1 LGHNA, CDR2 YNFKEQ. CDR3 size: 15 residues. CDR3 in amino acids: CASSLLAGEVETQYF. The CDR3 coding sequence is TGTGCCAGCAGCCTCTTGGCGGGAGAGGTTGAGACCCAGTACTTC.

This clone occurred a few times. V is TRBV6-1 and J is TRBJ1-5, with 8 bases that match TRBD1. Trimming took 8 bases from V and 0 from J; bases not matched to a gene: 3. The CDR3 spans 14 residues. Germline V gene lookup returns CDR1 MNHNS and CDR2 SASEGT. The CDR3 DNA is TGTGCCAGCCTCGACAGGGGTAGCAATCAGCCCCAGCATTTT. Its translation: CASLDRGSNQPQHF.

The CDR3 sequence: CASSLGLEGNEQFF. Written as DNA, the CDR3 is TGTGCCAGCAGTCTAGGACTAGAGGGGAATGAGCAGTTCTTC. The chain carries TRBV27 and TRBJ2-1; 7 bases fit TRBD2. Germline-derived CDR1 and CDR2 are MNHEY and SMNVEV (reference sequence). The V segment lost 5 bases and the J segment 7 bases; nucleotides outside the gene matches: 8. The CDR3 is made up of 14 amino acids.

The V gene is TRBV19, the J gene TRBJ2-1; the D is unclear. Germline CDR1 and CDR2: LNHDA and SQIVND (reference sequence). The CDR3 is made up of 15 amino acids. Trimming cost V 8 bases and J 0 bases, with 14 bases left between them. CDR3 coding DNA: TGTGCCAGTCGTGGCGGCGTAAGCTCCTACAATGAGCAGTTCTTC. Protein: CASRGGVSSYNEQFF.

The chain joins TRBV27 to TRBJ2-3; D is perhaps TRBD1 (5 bases). V was shortened by 3 bases and J by 6 bases, with 19 bases between the two germline ends. CDR1 and CDR2 (germline): MNHEY, SMNVEV (reference sequence). This CDR3 spans 16 amino acids. CDR3 region: CASSLSDFRVSDTQYF. CDR3 nucleotides: TGTGCCAGCAGTTTGTCAGACTTCAGGGTCTCGGATACGCAGTATTTT.

The chain is built from TRBV11-1 and TRBJ2-1; 11 nucleotides match TRBD2. V dropped 5 bases and J dropped 3; count of bases not matched to a gene: 6. The V gene's germline CDR1 is SGHAT and CDR2 FQDESV (reference sequence). The CDR3 sequence is 16 residues long. The CDR3 nucleotides read TGTGCCAGCAGCCCTCCCGGACTAGCGGGCTACAATGAGCAGTTCTTC. It specifies CASSPPGLAGYNEQFF.